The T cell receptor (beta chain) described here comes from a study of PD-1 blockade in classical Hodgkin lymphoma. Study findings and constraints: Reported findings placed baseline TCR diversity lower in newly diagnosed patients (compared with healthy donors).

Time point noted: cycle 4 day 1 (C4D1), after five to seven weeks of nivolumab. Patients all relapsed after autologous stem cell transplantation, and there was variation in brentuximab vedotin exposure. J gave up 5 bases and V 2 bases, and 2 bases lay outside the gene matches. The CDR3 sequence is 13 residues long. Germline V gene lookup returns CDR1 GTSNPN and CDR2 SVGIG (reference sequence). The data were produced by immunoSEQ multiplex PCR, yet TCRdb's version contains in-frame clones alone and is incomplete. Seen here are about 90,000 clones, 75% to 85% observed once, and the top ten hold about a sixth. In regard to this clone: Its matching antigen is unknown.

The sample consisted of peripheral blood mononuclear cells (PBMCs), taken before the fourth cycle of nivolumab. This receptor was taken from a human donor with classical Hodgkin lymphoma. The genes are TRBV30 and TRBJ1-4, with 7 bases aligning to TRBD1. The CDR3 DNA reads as TGTGCCTGGAGTCACAGGGGAAATGAAAAACTGTTTTTT. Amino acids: CAWSHRGNEKLFF. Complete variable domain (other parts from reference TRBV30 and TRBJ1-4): SQTIHQWPATLVQPVGSPLSLECTVEGTSNPNLYWYRQAAGRGLQLLFYSVGIGQISSEVPQNLSASRPQDRQFILSSKKLLLSDSGFYLCAWSHRGNEKLFFGSGTQLSVL.